These T cell receptor beta chains were read from a single sample in a study of human T cells and chemical hapten exposure. MiXCR, run by TCRdb on the RACE reads, gives a single entry per CDR3 protein. The sample has more than 85,000 distinct CDR3 sequences, approximately 8.8% seen once. Source: whole blood, taken in connection with sensitization to the hapten diphenylcyclopropenone (DPC). The receptors stem from a woman aged 35 to 49 with alopecia areata. Some clones in this sample may be carry-over from other donors' samples. The CDR3 runs from the conserved cysteine through the conserved F or W. Fields, in order: J gene, V gene, CDR3 protein.

j_call: TRBJ2-3
v_call: TRBV9
cdr3_aa: CASSSLDTQYF

j_call: TRBJ2-3
v_call: TRBV9
cdr3_aa: CASSVDGRGDTQYF

j_call: TRBJ2-3
v_call: TRBV4-3
cdr3_aa: CASSQEGDREDTQYF

j_call: TRBJ2-1
v_call: TRBV9
cdr3_aa: CASSVRVASSYNEQFF

j_call: TRBJ2-4
v_call: TRBV4-2
cdr3_aa: CASSQERGARAKNIQYF

j_call: TRBJ2-3
v_call: TRBV4-1
cdr3_aa: CASSQPTSGIVDTQYF

j_call: TRBJ2-1
v_call: TRBV11-2
cdr3_aa: CASSLGYVTGRNEQFF

j_call: TRBJ1-6
v_call: TRBV6-2/TRBV6-3
cdr3_aa: CASSGNYNSPLHF

j_call: TRBJ1-2
v_call: TRBV20-1
cdr3_aa: CSASSLNYGYTF

j_call: TRBJ1-1
v_call: TRBV4-1
cdr3_aa: CASSQVNTEAFF

j_call: TRBJ2-2
v_call: TRBV5-1
cdr3_aa: CASSLRTGLEELFF

j_call: TRBJ1-2
v_call: TRBV29-1
cdr3_aa: CSVEDYLKEGTANYGYTF

j_call: TRBJ1-1
v_call: TRBV5-1
cdr3_aa: CASSAGRLNTEAFF

j_call: TRBJ1-2
v_call: TRBV12-3/TRBV12-4
cdr3_aa: CASSSGTDYGYTF

j_call: TRBJ2-7
v_call: TRBV19
cdr3_aa: CASSWGASYEQYF

j_call: TRBJ2-7
v_call: TRBV28
cdr3_aa: CASSLGGQGPAYF

j_call: TRBJ1-5
v_call: TRBV18
cdr3_aa: CASSPTGDQPQHF

j_call: TRBJ1-2
v_call: TRBV4-3
cdr3_aa: CASSQDNGGYYGYTF

j_call: TRBJ1-6
v_call: TRBV7-6
cdr3_aa: CASSRSTTGYNSPLHF

j_call: TRBJ2-7
v_call: TRBV29-1
cdr3_aa: CSVGGIEQYF

j_call: TRBJ2-4
v_call: TRBV4-3
cdr3_aa: CASSHLLGGGANIQYF

j_call: TRBJ1-2
v_call: TRBV5-1
cdr3_aa: CASSLDEGAIGYTF

j_call: TRBJ2-1
v_call: TRBV7-6
cdr3_aa: CASSPGLAGSNEQFF

j_call: TRBJ1-5
v_call: TRBV4-1
cdr3_aa: CASSQVGEAQHF

j_call: TRBJ2-1
v_call: TRBV5-1
cdr3_aa: CASSLVSLHVEQFF

j_call: TRBJ2-3
v_call: TRBV18
cdr3_aa: CASSPPSRDTQYF

j_call: TRBJ2-5
v_call: TRBV11-2
cdr3_aa: CASSRGPGPETQYF

j_call: TRBJ2-1
v_call: TRBV4-3
cdr3_aa: CASSPAGTGGREQFF

j_call: TRBJ1-5
v_call: TRBV7-2
cdr3_aa: CASSPQGNQPQHF

j_call: TRBJ1-5
v_call: TRBV19
cdr3_aa: CASGDSSNQPQHF

j_call: TRBJ1-1
v_call: TRBV7-3
cdr3_aa: CASSFTGQGGGTEAFF

j_call: TRBJ1-1
v_call: TRBV29-1
cdr3_aa: CSVSGSGTEAFF

j_call: TRBJ2-7
v_call: TRBV28
cdr3_aa: CASATPPPYEQYF

j_call: TRBJ2-7
v_call: TRBV10-3
cdr3_aa: CAICLRDRCEQYF

j_call: TRBJ1-6
v_call: TRBV20-1
cdr3_aa: CSARNGVKGRNSPLHF

j_call: TRBJ1-6
v_call: TRBV20-1
cdr3_aa: CSAQGQAGSYNSPLHF

j_call: TRBJ2-7
v_call: TRBV27
cdr3_aa: CASSFRTSYEQYF

j_call: TRBJ1-5
v_call: TRBV20-1
cdr3_aa: CSARAIKRGNQPQHF

j_call: TRBJ1-4
v_call: TRBV5-1
cdr3_aa: CASSLGGYNEKLIF

j_call: TRBJ2-3
v_call: TRBV6-2/TRBV6-3
cdr3_aa: CASRRQGPYTDTQYF

j_call: TRBJ2-4
v_call: TRBV7-2
cdr3_aa: CASSPGLASGGRGIQYF

j_call: TRBJ2-3
v_call: TRBV20-1
cdr3_aa: CSASHPGGVSNTQYF

j_call: TRBJ2-5
v_call: TRBV4-1
cdr3_aa: CASSQEGTGAETQYF

j_call: TRBJ1-1
v_call: TRBV19
cdr3_aa: CASTHIDRDTEAFF

j_call: TRBJ1-3
v_call: TRBV7-2
cdr3_aa: CASSPRGQVSTGNTIYF

j_call: TRBJ2-1
v_call: TRBV14
cdr3_aa: CASSQDRAGGPLF